The 31 T cell receptor beta chains below come from one sample, sequenced in a study of shared clonotypes between healthy human individuals. TCRdb keeps only in-frame clones here, not all; method: immunoSEQ multiplex PCR. This sample yields approximately 2,300,000 clones, of which roughly 92% are seen a single time; 0.37% belongs to the top ten. Sequenced sample: naive CD4+ T cells from PBMCs. Specified subset: CD45RA+ positively selected. The receptors derive from a man younger than 35 in good health. Some clones in this sample may be carry-over from other donors' samples.

A word on this clone: Other DNA sequences in the same sample also yield this CDR3. The V gene is TRBV18, the J gene TRBJ1-1, with D unresolved. The germline CDR1 and CDR2 sequences are KGHSH and LQKENI. The CDR3 loop spans 13 amino acids. V was clipped by 1 base and J by 1 base, with 4 bases between them. The CDR3 DNA follows: TGTGCCAGCTCACCACTTGGGAACACTGAAGCTTTCTTT. This translates into CASSPLGNTEAFF.

J is TRBJ1-2 and V is TRBV2; 11 nucleotides line up with TRBD1. The germline V gene encodes CDR1 SNHLY and CDR2 FYNNEI. After removal of 10 bases from V and 3 bases from J, the junction contained 7 bases not matched to a gene. The CDR3 has 14 amino acids. The CDR3 coding sequence is TGTGCCACTAGGGAGGGACAGGGGGACTATGGCTACACCTTC. This translates into CATREGQGDYGYTF.

This chain links TRBV6-5 with TRBJ2-3, with D tentatively TRBD1 (5 bases). Trimming pared 7 bases from V and 0 bases from J, leaving 14 bases between. The CDR3 loop spans 15 amino acids. Per the germline V gene, CDR1 is MNHEY and CDR2 is SVGAGI. CDR3 protein: CASIPAPGSTDTQYF. CDR3 DNA: TGTGCCAGCATTCCCGCCCCAGGGAGCACAGATACGCAGTATTTT.

The gene calls are TRBV6-6 and TRBJ2-2; D perhaps matches TRBD1 (5 bases). CDR3 length equals 16 residues. The germline gives CDR1 MNHNY, CDR2 SVGAGI (reference sequence). V dropped 8 bases and J dropped 1 base, with 17 bases sitting between them. CDR3 sequence: CASRDSGKENTGELFF. The CDR3 nucleotides read TGTGCCAGCCGCGACTCAGGGAAGGAGAACACCGGGGAGCTGTTTTTT.

The V call is TRBV7-6, the J call TRBJ2-6; 7 bases align to TRBD1. Germline V gives CDR1 SGHVS, CDR2 FNYEAQ. This CDR3 contains 18 residues. With V trimmed by 5 bases and J by 3 bases, 13 bases remained unmatched. In nucleotides, the CDR3 is TGTGCCAGCAGCCCTGAGGGGGCAGGGCCAAGTGGGGCCAACGTCCTGACTTTC. This codes for CASSPEGAGPSGANVLTF.

The V and J genes are TRBV25-1 and TRBJ2-6; the D gene is possibly TRBD1 (6 bases). The CDR3 consists of 17 residues. Germline values: CDR1 MGHDK, CDR2 SYGVNS. Trimming removed 6 bases from V and 4 bases from J, with 19 bases in between. Written as DNA, the CDR3 is TGTGCCAGCAGCGATAACAGGGTAGGCACCGGGGCCAACGTCCTGACTTTC. This translates into CASSDNRVGTGANVLTF.

DNA for the CDR3: TGTGCCAGCGGATTCGGGACAGGGGGATTCGGGGCCAACGTCCTGACTTTC. Translating it yields CASGFGTGGFGANVLTF. The V call is TRBV28, the J call TRBJ2-6; TRBD1 matches at 11 bases. From germline, CDR1 is MDHEN and CDR2 SYDVKM. Germline trimming cut 8 bases from V and 4 bases from J; bases unmatched to any gene: 10. CDR3 length: 17 residues.

The chain combines TRBV30 with TRBJ1-3; D is undetermined. Germline V gives CDR1 GTSNPN, CDR2 SVGIG (reference sequence). The length of the CDR3 is 11 residues. Trimming pared 4 bases from V and 9 bases from J, leaving 10 bases between. The CDR3 sequence: CAWTSPGTIYF. CDR3 nucleotide sequence: TGTGCCTGGACCTCGCCGGGCACCATATATTTT.

The CDR3 region is CASSPGDYLSGELFF. Written as DNA, the CDR3 is TGCGCCAGCAGCCCGGGGGACTACCTTTCCGGGGAGCTGTTTTTT. The rearrangement joins TRBV5-1 to TRBJ2-2; 7 positions match TRBD2. Germline V gene sequence: CDR1 SGHRS, CDR2 YFSETQ. The CDR3 extends over 15 amino acids. Trimming removed 4 bases from V and 6 bases from J; junction bases left unmatched: 9.

The J gene is TRBJ2-4, the V gene TRBV7-2, with TRBD2 as a possible D gene (6 bases). Germline V gene lookup returns CDR1 SGHTA and CDR2 FQGNSA. The CDR3 has 17 residues. V was pared by 1 base and J by 1 base, with 14 bases between. The CDR3 loop is CASSLGSGVRAKNIQYF. The CDR3, as DNA: TGTGCCAGCAGCTTAGGGTCGGGAGTGAGGGCCAAAAACATTCAGTACTTC.

With respect to this clone: Other DNA sequences in this specimen translate into the identical CDR3. CDR3 nucleotides: TGCGCCAGCAGCTTGGAACAGGGGCTTGGCTACACCTTC. This sequence encodes CASSLEQGLGYTF. This chain joins TRBV5-1 and TRBJ1-2; 7 nucleotides match TRBD1. V was pared by 0 bases and J by 7 bases, with 3 bases of the junction left unmatched. This CDR3 has 13 residues. Looked up from germline, CDR1 is SGHRS and CDR2 is YFSETQ.

As regards this clone: Other DNA sequences in this sample translate to the same CDR3. This chain uses TRBV11-3 with TRBJ1-1; D gene unclear. V was clipped by 3 bases and J by 1 base, with 6 bases between them. Germline CDR1 and CDR2: SGHNT and YENEEA. CDR3 length equals 13 residues. The CDR3, as DNA: TGTGCCAGCAGCTTGACGGGGAACACTGAAGCTTTCTTT. It codes for CASSLTGNTEAFF.

The J gene is TRBJ2-7, the V gene TRBV21-1; TRBD2 is the table's D call and was not checked against the DNA. TRBV21-1 represents a pseudogene. The CDR3 runs to 14 residues. CDR3 coding DNA: TGTGCCAGCAGCACTTGGACGCGGGAGTCCGAGCAGTACTTC. It encodes CASSTWTRESEQYF.

Remarks on this clone: The same CDR3 can be traced to other DNA sequences in this sample. The CDR3 is CASSFSRGTEAFF. The CDR3, as DNA: TGTGCCAGCAGTTTCTCTCGGGGCACTGAAGCTTTCTTT. The genes are TRBV27 and TRBJ1-1, with D unclear. CDR1 MNHEY and CDR2 SMNVEV come from the germline V gene (reference sequence). With 3 bases removed from V and 4 bases from J, the gap between germline ends came to 9 bases. This CDR3 contains 13 residues.

The chain uses TRBV4-1 and TRBJ1-2; D uncertain. CDR1 is MGHRA and CDR2 is YSYEKL in the germline V gene. The V and J ends lost 0 bases and 0 bases respectively, with 14 bases between them. The CDR3 loop spans 17 amino acids. The CDR3 loop reads CASSQDLLGRTNYGYTF. CDR3 DNA: TGCGCCAGCAGCCAAGATCTTTTGGGCAGGACTAACTATGGCTACACCTTC.

This chain uses TRBV28 with TRBJ2-7; tentatively, D is TRBD1 or TRBD2 (5 bases each). Germline V gene sequence: CDR1 MDHEN, CDR2 SYDVKM. V shed 5 bases and J shed 5 bases, with 19 bases lying between them. This CDR3 spans 15 amino acids. The CDR3 region is CASSQTGTALNEQYF. CDR3 sequence (DNA): TGTGCCAGCAGTCAAACCGGGACCGCTCTAAACGAGCAGTACTTC.

The chain couples TRBV7-9 to TRBJ2-3; D is possibly TRBD1 (6 bases). This CDR3 comprises 15 residues. Germline loops: CDR1 SEHNR, CDR2 FQNEAQ (reference sequence). The V gene lost 5 bases and the J gene lost 4 bases, with 16 bases spanning the gap. CDR3 residues: CASSPIGRGPDTQYF. As DNA, the CDR3 is TGTGCCAGCAGCCCGATCGGCAGGGGCCCAGATACGCAGTATTTT.

The chain recombines TRBV7-3 with TRBJ2-1, with D uncertain. V lost 2 bases and J 7 bases, leaving 12 bases between the germline ends. Germline V gene lookup returns CDR1 SGHTA and CDR2 FQGTGA. This CDR3 has 14 residues. CDR3 bases: TGTGCCAGCAGCTTATCGGGTCCCGGGAATGAGCAGTTCTTC. Its translation: CASSLSGPGNEQFF.

This clone is a singleton in its sample. V usage is TRBV30 and J usage is TRBJ2-7, with 7 positions matching TRBD1. With V trimmed by 2 bases and J by 3 bases, 10 bases remained unmatched. This CDR3 is 15 amino acids long. Looked up from germline, CDR1 is GTSNPN and CDR2 is SVGIG (reference sequence). Here the CDR3 reads CAWSRFGRGNYEQYF. In nucleotides, the CDR3 is TGTGCCTGGAGTAGGTTCGGCAGGGGGAACTACGAGCAGTACTTC.

This clone was recorded a few times. This chain uses TRBV2 with TRBJ1-4, with D possibly being TRBD1 (6 bases). Trimming shortened V by 1 base and J by 8 bases, and 11 bases separated the two germline ends. Per germline, CDR1 SNHLY and CDR2 FYNNEI. The CDR3 consists of 14 residues. In DNA form, the CDR3 reads TGTGCCAGCAGTGAAGGGGGGGCTTGGGAAAAACTGTTTTTT. Amino acid sequence: CASSEGGAWEKLFF.

On this clone: The sample holds other DNA sequences that translate to the same CDR3. This chain links TRBV6-5 with TRBJ2-6; D might be TRBD2 (5 bases). The V end was cut by 5 bases, the J end by 3 bases, with 8 bases between. This CDR3 has 14 residues. Per germline, CDR1 MNHEY and CDR2 SVGAGI. Written as DNA, the CDR3 is TGTGCCAGCAGTCGGGGAAGTGGGGCCAACGTCCTGACTTTC. It translates to CASSRGSGANVLTF.

As for this clone: At one boundary the junction diverges from the germline segment, which might be a read error. The chain combines TRBV9 with TRBJ2-2; D uncertain. The CDR3 sequence is 11 residues long. Germline CDR1 and CDR2: SGDLS and YYNGEE. CDR3 protein: CASSTPGELFF. The CDR3, as DNA: TGTGCCAGCAGCACGCCCGGCGAGCTGTTTTTT. Supplemented by reference TRBV9 and TRBJ2-2, the full variable domain reads DSGVTQTPKHLITATGQRVTLRCSPRSGDLSVYWYQQSLDQGLQFLIQYYNGEERAKGNILERFSAQQFPDLHSELNLSSLELGDSALYFCASSTPGELFFGEGSRLTVL.

The rearrangement uses TRBV6-5 and TRBJ1-5; no reliable D call. V lost 6 bases and J lost 0, with 12 bases in between. The CDR3 is 15 residues long. Per germline, CDR1 MNHEY and CDR2 SVGAGI. CDR3 bases: TGTGCCAGCAGCCCGGGAGTTTATAGCAATCAGCCCCAGCATTTT. Translated, it gives CASSPGVYSNQPQHF.

The chain joins TRBV18 to TRBJ2-7; D unclear. Trimming took 6 bases from V and 3 from J, leaving 12 bases between them. Germline V gene lookup returns CDR1 KGHSH and CDR2 LQKENI. This CDR3 region has 13 residues. The CDR3 reads CASSVSGDYEQYF. CDR3 DNA: TGTGCCAGCTCCGTAAGTGGAGACTACGAGCAGTACTTC.

This clone occurred once. The rearrangement links TRBV27 to TRBJ1-4, with 7 bases identical to TRBD1. Losses at the gene ends were 4 bases for V and 11 bases for J; bases not matched to a gene: 13. The CDR3 is 15 residues long. Germline V gene sequence: CDR1 MNHEY, CDR2 SMNVEV (reference sequence). Here the CDR3 reads CASSSGQIPLGKLFF. The CDR3 coding sequence is TGTGCCAGCAGTTCGGGACAGATACCCCTGGGGAAACTGTTTTTT.

This sequence joins TRBV5-1 and TRBJ2-2; possibly TRBD1 for D (6 bases). CDR3 size: 17 residues. V gave up 0 bases and J gave up 8 bases, with 20 bases separating them. Germline CDR1 and CDR2: SGHRS and YFSETQ. CDR3 in amino acids: CASSLVPAQQGSGELFF. The CDR3 DNA reads as TGCGCCAGCAGCTTGGTCCCGGCGCAACAGGGATCTGGGGAGCTGTTTTTT.

The rearrangement uses TRBV5-4 and TRBJ2-3; D gene uncertain. Germline V CDR1 and CDR2: SGHNT, YYREEE (reference sequence). There are 13 residues in the CDR3. V lost 4 bases and J lost 5, with 11 bases in between. The CDR3 reads CASSPEQVDTQYF. DNA for the CDR3: TGTGCCAGCAGCCCGGAGCAGGTAGATACGCAGTATTTT.

This clone occurred once. The identical CDR3 is also encoded by other nucleotide sequences in the sample. The gene calls are TRBV5-4 and TRBJ1-3; D might be TRBD1 (5 bases). The CDR3 is 15 residues long. V lost 2 bases and J lost 0, with 9 bases in between. CDR1 is SGHNT and CDR2 is YYREEE in the germline V gene (reference sequence). The chain's CDR3 is CASSLDSLSGNTIYF. In nucleotides, the CDR3 is TGTGCCAGCAGCTTAGACAGTCTCTCTGGAAACACCATATATTTT. Full variable domain (missing parts from reference TRBV5-4 and TRBJ1-3): ETGVTQSPTHLIKTRGQQVTLRCSSQSGHNTVSWYQQALGQGPQFIFQYYREEENGRGNFPPRFSGLQFPNYSSELNVNALELDDSALYLCASSLDSLSGNTIYFGEGSWLTVV.

The chain has TRBV7-2 and TRBJ1-6; weak D call: TRBD1 (5 bases). CDR1 and CDR2 (germline): SGHTA, FQGNSA. Trimming left V 1 base short and J 10 bases short, with 11 bases between. The CDR3 runs 14 residues. Here the CDR3 reads CASSLGMGVSPLHF. CDR3 coding DNA: TGTGCCAGCAGCTTAGGAATGGGGGTCTCACCCCTCCACTTT.

The rearrangement joins TRBV6-6 to TRBJ2-7, with D hard to call. V was trimmed by 2 bases and J by 2 bases, leaving 7 bases between them. There are 13 residues in the CDR3. Germline V CDR1 and CDR2: MNHNY, SVGAGI (reference sequence). The chain's CDR3 is CASSYRDTYEQYF. DNA for the CDR3: TGTGCCAGCAGTTACCGCGACACCTACGAGCAGTACTTC.

The V and J genes are TRBV7-2 and TRBJ2-4; the D call may be TRBD1 or TRBD2 (6 bases each). The V gene lost 0 bases and the J gene lost 2 bases, with 8 bases spanning the gap. CDR1 and CDR2 from the germline V gene are SGHTA and FQGNSA. The CDR3 covers 15 residues. DNA for the CDR3: TGTGCCAGCAGCTTAGCGGGGGGCTCCAAAAACATTCAGTACTTC. Its protein is CASSLAGGSKNIQYF.